The entry below gives a single T cell receptor (beta chain) sequence along with its context. Its antigen is unknown. Germline V gives CDR1 SQVTM, CDR2 ANQGSEA. The CDR3 is 13 residues long. The V and J ends lost 6 bases and 5 bases respectively, with 17 bases between them. All of the isolated RNA was reverse transcribed, so expressed TCRB transcripts were sequenced. Roughly 3.6 million reads was the average for naive, central memory and regulatory T cell samples. TCRdb's table, derived via immunoSEQ multiplex PCR, lists solely in-frame clones and lacks some. This sample has 640,000 or so clones, with about an eighth found just once. This entry comes from a study of beta chain features in type 1 diabetes. Study observations and caveats: Moderate but significant shortening of TCRB CDR3s was recorded in all four CD4+ subsets from Type 1 diabetes patients.

The receptor comes from a man between 18 and 35 years old with type 1 diabetes. Sequencing was done on a sample of naive CD4+ T cells from blood. The chain has TRBV29-1 and TRBJ2-7, with TRBD2 as a possible D gene (6 bases). CDR3 sequence (DNA): TGCAGCGTCGGGAAAGTCCGGGGGAACGAGCAGTACTTC. Amino acids: CSVGKVRGNEQYF.